The 30 T cell receptor beta chains below all came from one sample that was sequenced in a study of blood T cell repertoires in COVID-19. Profiling relied on immunoSEQ multiplex PCR, and the TCRdb table lists in-frame clones only, not all of them. The sample lists some 94,000 clones, about 83% occurring once. The source material was peripheral blood. Receptor source: a human donor in a cohort sampled during active COVID-19.

This rearrangement joins TRBV5-1 to TRBJ2-5; 9 bases are shared with TRBD1. Germline CDR1 is SGHRS and CDR2 is YFSETQ. V lost 4 bases, J lost 2 bases, and 3 bases stayed unmatched. The CDR3 spans 14 residues. In nucleotides, the CDR3 is TGCGCCAGCAGCCACGGACAGGGGCAAGAGACCCAGTACTTC. This encodes CASSHGQGQETQYF.

The chain combines TRBV7-2 with TRBJ2-1; D possibly corresponds to TRBD1 (6 bases). Germline-derived CDR1 and CDR2 are SGHTA and FQGNSA. Between the trimmed V and J ends, which lost 4 bases and 8 bases, there was a span of 21 bases. The CDR3 has 16 residues. This chain's CDR3 is CASSSRATGTRYEQFF. The CDR3 DNA reads TGTGCCAGCAGCTCCCGAGCTACAGGGACACGGTATGAGCAGTTCTTC.

The chain links TRBV5-5 to TRBJ1-2, with a tentative D call TRBD1 (6 bases). V lost 4 bases and J 7 bases, leaving 17 bases between the germline ends. Germline V CDR1 and CDR2: SGHKS, YYEKEE (reference sequence). The CDR3 is 14 residues long. In DNA, the CDR3 is TGTGCCAGCAGCACAGGACAGTTAGTAGGTGGCTACACCTTC. It encodes CASSTGQLVGGYTF.

The CDR3 DNA reads TGTGCCATCCAAGATCAGGGCTTAACCACCACTGAAGCTTTCTTT. Translating it yields CAIQDQGLTTTEAFF. The chain joins TRBV7-2 to TRBJ1-1; tentatively, D is TRBD1 (5 bases). The germline gives CDR1 SGHTA, CDR2 FQGNSA. V gave up 10 bases and J gave up 4 bases, with 22 bases separating them. The CDR3 spans 15 residues.

The V call is TRBV20-1, the J call TRBJ2-1, with 10 nucleotides matching TRBD2. Germline V lookup: CDR1 DFQATT, CDR2 SNEGSKA (reference sequence). The CDR3 runs 14 residues. V lost 3 bases and J lost 7; bases outside the gene matches: 6. The CDR3 nucleotides read TGCAGTGCTAGTAGCGGGGGGTCTAGGAATGAGCAGTTCTTC. This encodes CSASSGGSRNEQFF.

The CDR3, as DNA: TGTGCCAGCAGCTTATTGGGGGGAGGCACTGAAGCTTTCTTT. It translates to CASSLLGGGTEAFF. This chain joins TRBV7-8 and TRBJ1-1, with D perhaps TRBD1 (5 bases). Germline CDR1 reads SGHVS; CDR2 reads FQNEAQ. Trimming removed 2 bases at V and 4 bases at J, with 11 bases between. The CDR3 has 14 amino acids.

The chain recombines TRBV4-3 with TRBJ1-5; D is unresolved. The CDR3 spans 13 residues. V was clipped by 0 bases and J by 7 bases, with 7 bases between them. CDR1 and CDR2 from the germline V gene are LGHNA and YSLEER. In DNA, the CDR3 is TGCGCCAGCAGCCAAGATGAGGAACAGCCCCAGCATTTT. Protein sequence: CASSQDEEQPQHF.

This chain joins TRBV19 and TRBJ2-5; 11 nucleotides agree with TRBD2. Germline V gene data show CDR1 as LNHDA and CDR2 as SQIVND (reference sequence). CDR3 length: 16 amino acids. J lost 4 bases, V lost 3 bases, and 7 bases had no gene match. The CDR3 sequence is CASSIRTSGSLETQYF. Here the CDR3 DNA reads TGTGCCAGTAGTATCCGGACTAGCGGGTCCTTAGAGACCCAGTACTTC.

This chain connects TRBV5-1 to TRBJ2-3, with D tentatively TRBD1 (5 bases). CDR3 length: 14 amino acids. Trimming left V 2 bases short and J 2 bases short, with 9 bases between. The germline V gene has CDR1 SGHRS and CDR2 YFSETQ. Written as DNA, the CDR3 is TGCGCCAGCAGCTTACAGGATTACACAGATACGCAGTATTTT. Translating it yields CASSLQDYTDTQYF.

The chain is built from TRBV2 and TRBJ2-2; TRBD2 agrees at 14 bases. The CDR3 totals 18 residues. The germline V gene has CDR1 SNHLY and CDR2 FYNNEI. J lost 2 bases, V lost 4 bases, and 6 bases had no gene match. The CDR3: CASSGLAGGRYNTGELFF. The DNA for the CDR3 is TGTGCCAGCAGTGGACTAGCGGGGGGGCGGTACAACACCGGGGAGCTGTTTTTT.

The chain links TRBV30 to TRBJ1-6, with a weak D call TRBD1 (6 bases). CDR1 is GTSNPN and CDR2 is SVGIG in the germline V gene (reference sequence). The ends were cut back, 1 base at V and 9 bases at J, with 10 bases in the middle. This CDR3 region has 13 residues. The CDR3 loop reads CAWSGQGFSPLHF. CDR3 DNA: TGTGCCTGGAGTGGGCAGGGGTTTTCACCCCTCCACTTT.

This rearrangement joins TRBV19 to TRBJ1-5; TRBD1 aligns across 7 bases. V dropped 5 bases and J dropped 0; count of bases not matched to a gene: 10. CDR1 is LNHDA, CDR2 SQIVND, per germline (reference sequence). This CDR3 has 17 amino acids. The CDR3 here is CASSRDRAFYSNQPQHF. CDR3 sequence (DNA): TGTGCCAGTAGTCGCGACAGGGCCTTCTATAGCAATCAGCCCCAGCATTTT.

The V call is TRBV14, the J call TRBJ2-5, with a possible D match to TRBD2 (6 bases). In germline, CDR1 is SGHDN, CDR2 FVKESK. V lost 1 base, J lost 7 bases, and 13 bases lay in between. The CDR3 spans 14 residues. Written as DNA, the CDR3 is TGTGCCAGCAGCCAAGGCGGGGCCCCCGGGACCCAGTACTTC. It translates to CASSQGGAPGTQYF.

As for this clone: At one end, the junction sequence differs from germline, possibly due to a read error. The gene calls are TRBV24-1 and TRBJ1-1; tentative D call: TRBD1 (6 bases). The CDR3 spans 10 residues. CDR1 is KGHDR and CDR2 is SFDVKD in the germline V gene. CDR3 DNA: TGTGCCACCAGTGACCCGACAGGCAGATTT. Encoded protein: CATSDPTGRF.

Only one count was recorded for this clone. This chain connects TRBV5-1 to TRBJ2-3, with 13 nucleotides matching TRBD2. Germline lookup yields CDR1 SGHRS and CDR2 YFSETQ. The CDR3 is 16 residues long. J gave up 2 bases and V 4 bases, and 4 bases lay outside the gene matches. CDR3 residues: CASSPGTSGNTDTQYF. The CDR3 DNA reads as TGCGCCAGCAGCCCGGGGACTAGCGGGAACACAGATACGCAGTATTTT.

This rearrangement joins TRBV2 to TRBJ1-6; 7 bases line up with TRBD1. CDR1 is SNHLY, CDR2 FYNNEI, per germline. This CDR3 is built from 14 residues. Trimming took 8 bases from V and 4 from J; bases not matched to a gene: 5. In DNA form, the CDR3 reads TGTGCCAGCGACCCGGGACAGTATAATTCACCCCTCCACTTT. Translated: CASDPGQYNSPLHF.

This chain joins TRBV6-5 and TRBJ1-2, with 7 bases lining up with TRBD1. Germline V gives CDR1 MNHEY, CDR2 SVGAGI. The CDR3 is 13 residues long. V lost 6 bases and J lost 4; bases outside the gene matches: 5. CDR3 in DNA: TGTGCCAGCAGGTATACAGGGGTCTATGGCTACACCTTC. Translated, it gives CASRYTGVYGYTF.

The rearrangement joins TRBV12-5 to TRBJ2-6; a possible D gene is TRBD1 (8 bases). The CDR3 contains 19 residues. Trimming left V 0 bases short and J 0 bases short, with 15 bases between. Germline CDR1 and CDR2: LGHNT and FRNRAP. The CDR3 loop reads CASGLVAGQVISGANVLTF. CDR3 DNA: TGTGCTAGTGGTTTGGTAGCGGGACAGGTAATCTCTGGGGCCAACGTCCTGACTTTC.

The V and J genes are TRBV5-4 and TRBJ2-1; 7 nucleotides line up with TRBD2. Unmatched junction bases numbered 9, after V lost 0 bases and J lost 6 bases. This CDR3 contains 16 residues. The germline gives CDR1 SGHNT, CDR2 YYREEE (reference sequence). In nucleotides, the CDR3 is TGTGCCAGCAGCTTGGCCCTCGGACTAGTGGGCAATGAGCAGTTCTTC. It translates to CASSLALGLVGNEQFF.

The V call is TRBV19, the J call TRBJ2-1; D is perhaps TRBD1 (6 bases). This CDR3 is built from 15 residues. The germline V gene has CDR1 LNHDA and CDR2 SQIVND (reference sequence). V dropped 0 bases and J dropped 4 bases, with 10 bases sitting between them. CDR3 in DNA: TGTGCCAGTAGTATAGACGGGACACCTTACAATGAGCAGTTCTTC. This sequence encodes CASSIDGTPYNEQFF.

V gene TRBV6-5 combines with J gene TRBJ1-2, with D perhaps TRBD1 (6 bases). Per the germline V gene, CDR1 is MNHEY and CDR2 is SVGAGI. V lost 5 bases, J lost 6 bases, and 16 bases lay in between. The CDR3 has 14 amino acids. CDR3 in DNA: TGTGCCAGCAGTAATGACAGGCTTCGGCATGGCTACACCTTC. It specifies CASSNDRLRHGYTF.

J is TRBJ2-5 and V is TRBV27; 12 bases are a match to TRBD2. The CDR3 is made up of 16 amino acids. Germline CDR1 MNHEY, CDR2 SMNVEV (reference sequence). The trim removed 2 bases at V and 4 bases at J, leaving 5 bases unmatched. The CDR3 spells CASSLRRLAGAETQYF. The CDR3 DNA is TGTGCCAGCAGTTTACGGAGACTAGCGGGAGCAGAGACCCAGTACTTC.

The gene calls are TRBV7-3 and TRBJ2-3, with 15 bases identical to TRBD2. This CDR3 has 18 residues. J gave up 4 bases and V 4 bases, and 9 bases lay outside the gene matches. Germline V gene sequence: CDR1 SGHTA, CDR2 FQGTGA. Written as DNA, the CDR3 is TGTGCCAGCAGCTCCCGTGGGACTAGCGGGGGGTTTGCAGATACGCAGTATTTT. Translated, it gives CASSSRGTSGGFADTQYF.

V is TRBV6-5 and J is TRBJ1-6; D is perhaps TRBD1 (5 bases). This CDR3 has 12 amino acids. Germline V gene sequence: CDR1 MNHEY, CDR2 SVGAGI. Trimming took 0 bases from V and 12 from J, leaving 6 bases between them. The CDR3: CASSYSQGPLHF. The CDR3 DNA reads TGTGCCAGCAGTTACTCGCAGGGACCCCTCCACTTT.

The chain joins TRBV11-3 to TRBJ2-3, with 9 positions matching TRBD2. CDR1 and CDR2 from the germline V gene are SGHNT and YENEEA. CDR3 size: 16 residues. V was pared by 4 bases and J by 1 base, with 6 bases of the junction left unmatched. CDR3 coding DNA: TGTGCCAGCAGCTCGGGGGCTAGCGGGGGCACAGATACGCAGTATTTT. The encoded protein is CASSSGASGGTDTQYF.

This CDR3 reads CASSETSGGTGELFF. The DNA for the CDR3 is TGTGCCAGCAGTGAGACTAGCGGGGGCACCGGGGAGCTGTTTTTT. This chain joins TRBV6-1 and TRBJ2-2; TRBD2 agrees at 12 bases. In germline, CDR1 is MNHNS, CDR2 SASEGT. This CDR3 comprises 15 residues. The ends lost 3 bases at V and 4 bases at J; junction bases unmatched: 0.

CDR3 residues: CASSFVRTGNTEAFF. The CDR3 nucleotides are TGTGCCAGCAGCTTCGTTAGGACAGGGAACACTGAAGCTTTCTTT. This chain uses TRBV5-4 with TRBJ1-1, with 7 bases lining up with TRBD1. The CDR3 loop spans 15 amino acids. Germline-derived CDR1 and CDR2 are SGHNT and YYREEE (reference sequence). The V and J ends lost 2 bases and 1 base, in that order; junction bases with no gene match: 5.

The V and J genes are TRBV15 and TRBJ2-1, with D possibly TRBD2 on 5 matching bases. This CDR3 has 15 amino acids. The ends were cut back, 3 bases at V and 8 bases at J, with 17 bases in the middle. Germline V gene sequence: CDR1 LNHNV, CDR2 YYDKDF (reference sequence). The CDR3 loop reads CATSREKAGRDEQFF. The DNA of the CDR3 is TGTGCCACCAGCAGGGAAAAGGCGGGCCGCGATGAGCAGTTCTTC.

The chain has TRBV5-1 and TRBJ2-7; 10 positions match TRBD1. Germline lookup yields CDR1 SGHRS and CDR2 YFSETQ. The trim removed 1 base at V and 7 bases at J, leaving 5 bases unmatched. The CDR3 sequence is 14 residues long. For the CDR3, the DNA is TGCGCCAGCAGCTTGACCGGGACAGGGGAGGAGCAGTACTTC. Translating it yields CASSLTGTGEEQYF.

This clone has more than one count but fewer than ten. The chain joins TRBV7-9 to TRBJ2-7; TRBD1 aligns across 9 bases. Per the germline V gene, CDR1 is SEHNR and CDR2 is FQNEAQ (reference sequence). J was trimmed by 4 bases and V by 8 bases; bases with no gene match: 6. This CDR3 comprises 13 residues. The CDR3 nucleotides are TGTGCCAGCGTAACAGGGGGCATGTACGAGCAGTACTTC. This encodes CASVTGGMYEQYF.